Listed here are 29 T cell receptor beta chains from one sample, sequenced in a study of blood T cell repertoires in COVID-19. Clones were sequenced by immunoSEQ multiplex PCR, and TCRdb holds only the in-frame ones, with some missing. In the table there are 200,000 to 300,000 clones, 81% of which are singletons. Sequencing was done on a sample of peripheral blood. The receptors were gathered from a woman aged 80 or older with COVID-19, enrolled during active disease.

CDR3 nucleotide sequence: TGTGCCAGCAGCGTAGGGGCAGGGATTCAGCCCCAGCATTTT. Translated, it gives CASSVGAGIQPQHF. The rearrangement links TRBV9 to TRBJ1-5; perhaps TRBD1 as D (5 bases). Trimming pared 0 bases from V and 6 bases from J, leaving 10 bases between. The CDR3 extends over 14 amino acids. The germline V gene encodes CDR1 SGDLS and CDR2 YYNGEE.

V and J are TRBV5-1 and TRBJ1-2; 8 nucleotides agree with TRBD1. Trimming removed 1 base from V and 8 bases from J; junction bases left unmatched: 10. Germline CDR1 and CDR2: SGHRS and YFSETQ. This CDR3 spans 15 amino acids. The CDR3 DNA follows: TGCGCCAGCAGCTTGTTACCCTCGACAGGGGACGGCTACACCTTC. It encodes CASSLLPSTGDGYTF.

The V and J genes are TRBV24-1 and TRBJ2-7, with a tentative D call TRBD1 (6 bases). V was cut by 3 bases and J by 3 bases, with 8 bases left in between. Germline loops: CDR1 KGHDR, CDR2 SFDVKD. The CDR3 runs 13 residues. This CDR3 reads CATSDGQIYEQYF. Written as DNA, the CDR3 is TGTGCCACCAGTGATGGACAGATCTACGAGCAGTACTTC.

J is TRBJ1-5 and V is TRBV18; no reliable D call. V was pared by 3 bases and J by 9 bases, with 12 bases between. CDR1 and CDR2 (germline): KGHSH, LQKENI. The CDR3 runs 13 residues. CDR3 sequence reads: CASSPRESGPQHF. CDR3 DNA: TGTGCCAGCTCACCTCGCGAAAGCGGGCCCCAGCATTTT.

The chain links TRBV27 to TRBJ1-5, with 7 positions matching TRBD1. The CDR3 extends over 15 amino acids. Germline V gives CDR1 MNHEY, CDR2 SMNVEV (reference sequence). J gave up 7 bases and V 7 bases, and 13 bases lay outside the gene matches. CDR3 DNA sequence: TGTGCCAGCAATCCCGGAGGGGGGACAGCCCAGCCCCAGCATTTT. This sequence encodes CASNPGGGTAQPQHF.

The genes are TRBV7-9 and TRBJ1-2; D gene unclear. With 5 bases removed from V and 5 bases from J, the gap between germline ends came to 12 bases. Germline CDR1 reads SEHNR; CDR2 reads FQNEAQ (reference sequence). CDR3 size: 13 residues. The CDR3 DNA reads TGTGCCAGCAGCCTCCCAGTCAATTATGGCTACACCTTC. This gives the protein CASSLPVNYGYTF.

The chain carries TRBV6-5 and TRBJ2-3, with D possibly being TRBD2 (6 bases). This CDR3 contains 14 residues. Trimming removed 6 bases at V and 2 bases at J, with 12 bases between. Germline CDR1 and CDR2: MNHEY and SVGAGI. Here the CDR3 DNA reads TGTGCCAGCAGACCGGGGGATTACACAGATACGCAGTATTTT. It encodes CASRPGDYTDTQYF.

The chain employs TRBV28 and TRBJ2-7; no clear D. CDR1 is MDHEN, CDR2 SYDVKM, per germline. The CDR3 spans 12 residues. The V and J ends lost 3 bases and 2 bases respectively, with 5 bases between them. CDR3 bases: TGTGCCAGCAGTTTGGAGACCTACGAGCAGTACTTC. This translates into CASSLETYEQYF.

The V and J genes are TRBV3-1 (or the pseudogene TRBV3-2) and TRBJ2-3, with 16 bases lining up with TRBD2. V dropped 5 bases and J dropped 5; count of bases not matched to a gene: 4. CDR3 length equals 16 residues. Germline values: CDR1 LGHDT, CDR2 YNNKEL (reference sequence). CDR3 protein: CASSKGLAGGQDTQYF. The CDR3 DNA is TGTGCCAGCAGCAAGGGACTAGCGGGGGGGCAAGATACGCAGTATTTT.

The V and J genes are TRBV5-1 and TRBJ1-4, with TRBD1 as a possible D gene (6 bases). CDR3 length equals 15 residues. From germline, CDR1 is SGHRS and CDR2 YFSETQ. Trimming removed 0 bases at V and 3 bases at J, with 9 bases between. The CDR3, as DNA: TGCGCCAGCAGCTTGGTGGGGGCACCTAATGAAAAACTGTTTTTT. Translation gives CASSLVGAPNEKLFF.

In this sample, this clone turned up many times. This rearrangement joins TRBV4-2 to TRBJ2-7; D not certain. Trimming took off 1 base at V and 2 bases at J, with 6 bases between the two ends. This CDR3 region has 13 residues. CDR1 LGHNA and CDR2 YNFKEQ come from the germline V gene. Here the CDR3 DNA reads TGTGCCAGCAGCCAAGCCAGAACCTACGAGCAGTACTTC. As protein: CASSQARTYEQYF.

The DNA of the CDR3 is TGTGCCAGCAGCACCTTACAGGGAAAAAGGGACGAGCAGTACTTC. Its protein is CASSTLQGKRDEQYF. The chain has TRBV3-1 (or the pseudogene TRBV3-2) and TRBJ2-7; D may be TRBD1 (6 bases). The CDR3 spans 15 residues. V lost 5 bases and J 5 bases, leaving 19 bases between the germline ends. Germline lookup yields CDR1 LGHDT and CDR2 YNNKEL (reference sequence).

V and J are TRBV18 and TRBJ2-2; a possible D gene is TRBD1 (5 bases). The CDR3 is 16 amino acids. Trimming cost V 6 bases and J 6 bases, with 20 bases left between them. The germline V gene encodes CDR1 KGHSH and CDR2 LQKENI. The CDR3 protein is CASSSLLQDYSGELFF. In nucleotides, the CDR3 is TGTGCCAGCTCCTCCCTCTTACAGGATTATTCCGGGGAGCTGTTTTTT.

CDR3 in amino acids: CASSQVNTGGPYEQYF. CDR3 DNA: TGCGCCAGCAGCCAAGTAAACACAGGGGGCCCCTACGAGCAGTACTTC. The V and J genes are TRBV4-3 and TRBJ2-7; TRBD1 matches at 9 bases. There are 16 residues in the CDR3. After removal of 1 base from V and 2 bases from J, the junction contained 6 bases not matched to a gene. Germline V gene sequence: CDR1 LGHNA, CDR2 YSLEER.

The chain recombines TRBV28 with TRBJ2-1; 7 bases match TRBD2. V trimming: 3 bases; J trimming: 2 bases; junction bases outside the gene matches: 1. The CDR3 spans 14 residues. The germline CDR1 and CDR2 sequences are MDHEN and SYDVKM. The CDR3: CASSFSGTYNEQFF. The CDR3 coding sequence is TGTGCCAGCAGTTTCAGCGGGACCTACAATGAGCAGTTCTTC.

The chain uses TRBV30 and TRBJ2-1; 11 bases agree with TRBD2. The CDR3 has 15 amino acids. Per germline, CDR1 GTSNPN and CDR2 SVGIG (reference sequence). V was clipped by 3 bases and J by 4 bases; unmatched bases: 5. The CDR3 nucleotides read TGTGCCTGGAGGCTAGCGGGAGGAGGTTACAATGAGCAGTTCTTC. It encodes CAWRLAGGGYNEQFF.

This chain connects TRBV9 to TRBJ2-2; possible D gene TRBD1, 6 bases. Germline CDR1 reads SGDLS; CDR2 reads YYNGEE. V lost 2 bases and J lost 6, with 11 bases in between. CDR3 length: 14 amino acids. The CDR3 coding sequence is TGTGCCAGCAGCGTGACCTCAGGGGCCGGGGAGCTGTTTTTT. It specifies CASSVTSGAGELFF.

The chain's CDR3 is CASINLGGRGYTF. CDR3 bases: TGTGCCAGCATCAACCTGGGAGGGAGAGGCTACACCTTC. The chain employs TRBV6-5 and TRBJ1-2; D remains ambiguous. This CDR3 spans 13 amino acids. The germline V gene has CDR1 MNHEY and CDR2 SVGAGI. V was cut by 7 bases and J by 8 bases, with 17 bases left in between.

The chain joins TRBV7-2 to TRBJ2-7, with TRBD2 matching over 7 bases. The CDR3 is made up of 14 amino acids. Germline trimming cut 2 bases from V and 8 bases from J; bases unmatched to any gene: 9. Germline V gene sequence: CDR1 SGHTA, CDR2 FQGNSA. CDR3 in amino acids: CASSLMAGENKQYF. The DNA of the CDR3 is TGTGCCAGCAGCTTAATGGCGGGAGAAAATAAGCAGTACTTC.

The rearrangement joins TRBV5-1 to TRBJ2-2; 7 bases are a match to TRBD1. The CDR3 length is 18 residues. V lost 1 base and J lost 2; bases outside the gene matches: 11. Germline V gene data show CDR1 as SGHRS and CDR2 as YFSETQ. In DNA, the CDR3 is TGCGCCAGCAGCTTGAACCCTGACAGGGCCGTCAACACCGGGGAGCTGTTTTTT. Its protein product is CASSLNPDRAVNTGELFF.

This clone was recorded a few times. The chain couples TRBV5-1 to TRBJ1-1; the D is unclear. Trimming pared 5 bases from V and 1 base from J, leaving 6 bases between. The CDR3 extends over 12 amino acids. Looked up from germline, CDR1 is SGHRS and CDR2 is YFSETQ. The CDR3 is CASREWNTEAFF. The CDR3 coding sequence is TGCGCCAGCAGGGAGTGGAACACTGAAGCTTTCTTT.

The chain carries TRBV5-1 and TRBJ1-1, with D hard to call. V was shortened by 0 bases and J by 10 bases, with 16 bases between the two germline ends. The length of the CDR3 is 14 residues. Germline assignment: CDR1 SGHRS and CDR2 YFSETQ. The CDR3 bases are TGCGCCAGCAGCTTGGAGTGGGCGACACGGGGAGCTTTCTTT. Translation: CASSLEWATRGAFF. Looking up the rest from reference TRBV5-1 and TRBJ1-1 gives the full variable domain: KAGVTQTPRYLIKTRGQQVTLSCSPISGHRSVSWYQQTPGQGLQFLFEYFSETQRNKGNFPGRFSGRQFSNSRSEMNVSTLELGDSALYLCASSLEWATRGAFFGQGTRLTVV.

The rearrangement links TRBV7-8 to TRBJ2-2; 7 bases line up with TRBD2. This CDR3 has 13 residues. The germline gives CDR1 SGHVS, CDR2 FQNEAQ. The V gene end was trimmed by 4 bases and the J gene end by 7 bases; junction bases not matched to a gene: 3. The CDR3 loop is CASSSREVGELFF. In DNA, the CDR3 is TGTGCCAGCAGCTCCCGGGAGGTCGGGGAGCTGTTTTTT.

V is TRBV4-3 and J is TRBJ2-3; 9 bases align to TRBD2. The V and J ends lost 0 bases and 4 bases, in that order; junction bases with no gene match: 8. The CDR3 loop spans 17 amino acids. The germline CDR1 and CDR2 sequences are LGHNA and YSLEER. The CDR3 nucleotides read TGCGCCAGCAGCCAAGATAGGATTAGCGGGAGCCCAGATACGCAGTATTTT. Translation: CASSQDRISGSPDTQYF.

The chain combines TRBV5-1 with TRBJ1-1; D not certain. The germline V gene has CDR1 SGHRS and CDR2 YFSETQ. This CDR3 has 11 residues. V dropped 6 bases and J dropped 0 bases, with 3 bases sitting between them. DNA for the CDR3: TGCGCCAGCAAGCTGAACACTGAAGCTTTCTTT. This sequence encodes CASKLNTEAFF.

The chain combines TRBV12-3 or TRBV12-4 with TRBJ1-2; D remains ambiguous. The V end lost 5 bases, the J end lost 0 bases, and 7 bases lay between the germline ends. The CDR3 sequence is 13 residues long. This chain's CDR3 is CASSQTANYGYTF. The CDR3 DNA sequence: TGTGCCAGCAGTCAAACAGCTAACTATGGCTACACCTTC.

The chain carries TRBV5-1 and TRBJ2-1; TRBD2 matches at 7 bases. The trim removed 3 bases at V and 8 bases at J, leaving 14 bases unmatched. CDR1 is SGHRS and CDR2 is YFSETQ in the germline V gene. CDR3 length: 16 amino acids. Written as DNA, the CDR3 is TGCGCCAGCAGCTCGTCCTCCGGCGGGAGTTTGTATGAGCAGTTCTTC. Its protein is CASSSSSGGSLYEQFF.

The gene calls are TRBV6-2 or TRBV6-3 and TRBJ2-1, with D hard to call. The length of the CDR3 is 11 residues. The germline V gene encodes CDR1 MNHEY and CDR2 SVGEGT. Trimming pared 5 bases from V and 7 bases from J, leaving 6 bases between. This chain's CDR3 is CASSARNEQFF. The CDR3 nucleotides read TGTGCCAGCAGTGCTAGGAATGAGCAGTTCTTC.

The J gene is TRBJ2-5, the V gene TRBV5-1, with unresolved D. The CDR3 contains 13 residues. Trimming took 6 bases from V and 3 from J, leaving 12 bases between them. In germline, CDR1 is SGHRS, CDR2 YFSETQ. CDR3 amino acids: CASTRQSEETQYF. The CDR3 DNA reads as TGCGCCAGCACGCGGCAGTCTGAAGAGACCCAGTACTTC. Complete variable domain (other parts from reference TRBV5-1 and TRBJ2-5): KAGVTQTPRYLIKTRGQQVTLSCSPISGHRSVSWYQQTPGQGLQFLFEYFSETQRNKGNFPGRFSGRQFSNSRSEMNVSTLELGDSALYLCASTRQSEETQYFGPGTRLLVL.